The clone carrying this T cell receptor beta chain was seen only a few times. The antigen is undetermined. The sample comes from a study of metastatic and nonmetastatic thyroid tumors. Study-level results: Malignant thyroid tumors reportedly had TCR beta diversity that was significantly higher than in benign nodules, in blood and tumor.

Each patient came to thyroid surgery without any prior treatment (of any kind). Under the authors' procedure: Researchers built a distant-metastasis classifier for papillary thyroid cancer that drew on CDR3 differences across clinicopathological groups. TCRdb re-clonotyped the PCR reads through MiXCR. The authors' filters were not applied to this entry. Altogether roughly 35,000 clones are present, around 17% being singletons, with the ten largest covering 3% to 4%. V was clipped by 8 bases and J by 2 bases; unmatched bases: 15. Germline values: CDR1 MNHEY, CDR2 SMNVEV (reference sequence). The CDR3 runs 16 residues.

The chain couples TRBV27 to TRBJ2-7; TRBD1 aligns across 7 bases. This receptor was identified in a female donor with papillary thyroid cancer or a benign thyroid nodule (not recorded which). Some clones in this sample may be carry-over from other donors' samples. The sequenced material came from blood. As DNA, the CDR3 is TGTGCCAGCGAAGATACCGGGACAGTGGGACCCTACGAGCAGTACTTC. As protein: CASEDTGTVGPYEQYF.